The 27 T cell receptor beta chains given below trace back to one sample, sequenced in a study of metastatic and nonmetastatic thyroid tumors. None of the patients had undergone any treatment ahead of thyroid surgery. TCRdb re-processed the PCR reads through MiXCR. In the table there are about 92,000 clones, about 16% of which are singletons. What was sequenced was blood. The receptors stem from a female donor with papillary thyroid cancer or a benign thyroid nodule (not recorded which). Some clones in this sample may be carry-over from other donors' samples.

The chain couples TRBV24-1 to TRBJ1-2; D not resolved. From germline, CDR1 is KGHDR and CDR2 SFDVKD. V was cut by 4 bases and J by 4 bases, with 18 bases left in between. The CDR3 is made up of 16 amino acids. CDR3 coding DNA: TGTGCCACCAGTGACACCGGGGTCTCAGAGGTCTATGGCTACACCTTC. Encoded protein: CATSDTGVSEVYGYTF.

This clone was picked up many times. V and J are TRBV20-1 and TRBJ2-3; possible D gene TRBD1, 6 bases. Trimming stripped 3 bases from V and 1 base from J, with 20 bases between. Looked up from germline, CDR1 is DFQATT and CDR2 is SNEGSKA (reference sequence). The length of the CDR3 is 17 residues. The CDR3 sequence is CSASPPTDRRRTDTQYF. CDR3 nucleotides: TGCAGTGCTAGTCCCCCTACTGACAGGCGCCGCACAGATACGCAGTATTTT.

This clone was observed at least ten times. This rearrangement joins TRBV28 to TRBJ2-3, with D unresolved. CDR3 length: 15 amino acids. V lost 3 bases and J lost 1, with 11 bases in between. Germline CDR1 reads MDHEN; CDR2 reads SYDVKM. The CDR3, as DNA: TGTGCCAGCAGTTTTGAATTAGGAGGCACAGATACGCAGTATTTT. This encodes CASSFELGGTDTQYF.

This clone was recorded once. A much larger clone is a single base away; this may be a read error. The CDR3 DNA sequence: TGTGCCAGCAGCCAAGATCGGGCAGTGCCAAAACTGTTTTTT. It specifies CASSQDRAVPKLFF. The gene calls are TRBV4-2 and TRBJ1-4; D gene unclear. Germline V gives CDR1 LGHNA, CDR2 YNFKEQ. The CDR3 spans 14 residues. V was clipped by 0 bases and J by 10 bases, with 12 bases between them.

This clone has a count of ten or more. The rearrangement joins TRBV7-9 to TRBJ2-3; perhaps TRBD1 as D (5 bases). The germline V and J ends were trimmed by 0 bases and 0 bases, with 7 bases remaining between them. Germline assignment: CDR1 SEHNR and CDR2 FQNEAQ (reference sequence). The CDR3 is 15 residues long. The CDR3: CASSLAGQSTDTQYF. The CDR3 region has the DNA TGTGCCAGCAGCTTAGCGGGGCAGAGCACAGATACGCAGTATTTT.

In its sample, this clone was seen a few times. Germline and junction disagree at one end, which may indicate a read error. The rearrangement links TRBV6-1 to TRBJ2-7; no definite D call. Looked up from germline, CDR1 is MNHNS and CDR2 is SASEGT. This CDR3 spans 12 amino acids. CDR3 bases: TGTGCCAGTTCCGGTCTCTCCCACGAGCAGTACTTC. Translation gives CASSGLSHEQYF.

V usage is TRBV4-2 and J usage is TRBJ2-3; D not certain. Germline V gives CDR1 LGHNA, CDR2 YNFKEQ. The CDR3 is 16 residues long. V dropped 4 bases and J dropped 2 bases, with 16 bases sitting between them. This CDR3 reads CASSRSFNFATDTQYF. CDR3 bases: TGTGCCAGCAGCCGCAGCTTTAATTTCGCCACAGATACGCAGTATTTT.

Regarding this clone: A read error is possible here, since a much larger clone lies one base away. This chain connects TRBV7-9 to TRBJ1-2; no firm D call. Germline V gene data show CDR1 as SEHNR and CDR2 as FQNEAQ (reference sequence). The V gene lost 4 bases and the J gene lost 6 bases, with 9 bases spanning the gap. The CDR3 runs 12 residues. The chain's CDR3 is CASSSAHHGYTF. CDR3 DNA sequence: TGTGCCAGCAGCTCCGCTCACCATGGCTACACCTTC.

In regard to this clone: This could be a read error, since a much larger clone is one nucleotide away. The chain joins TRBV5-6 to TRBJ1-2; D may be TRBD1 (6 bases). The V end was cut by 6 bases, the J end by 7 bases, with 13 bases between. The CDR3 has 12 residues. The germline CDR1 and CDR2 sequences are SGHDT and YYEEEE. The CDR3 nucleotides read TGTGCCAGCATCGAACAGGGCTCTGGCTACACCTTC. Encoded protein: CASIEQGSGYTF.

At least ten counts were recorded for this clone. The V and J genes are TRBV28 and TRBJ1-3, with D perhaps matching TRBD1 (5 bases). CDR1 is MDHEN, CDR2 SYDVKM, per germline. The CDR3 runs to 13 residues. The V gene lost 6 bases and the J gene lost 2 bases, with 8 bases spanning the gap. The CDR3, as DNA: TGTGCCAGCAGCGGGGGAACTGGAAACACCATATATTTT. Translated, it gives CASSGGTGNTIYF.

The V and J genes are TRBV4-2 and TRBJ1-6, with 10 bases aligning to TRBD1. J lost 6 bases, V lost 6 bases, and 11 bases had no gene match. Per the germline V gene, CDR1 is LGHNA and CDR2 is YNFKEQ. CDR3 length: 17 amino acids. CDR3 sequence: CASRTGGLSWGNSPLHF. The CDR3 DNA is TGTGCCAGCAGGACAGGGGGCCTGTCGTGGGGTAATTCACCCCTCCACTTT.

There are a few counts of this clone. This may stem from a read error, because a much larger clone lies one nucleotide away. This CDR3 is also generated by other DNA sequences in the sample. The CDR3 sequence is CASGRLAGAIAQETQYF. The CDR3 nucleotides read TGCGCCAGCGGAAGACTAGCGGGGGCAATCGCTCAAGAGACCCAGTACTTC. This chain joins TRBV27 and TRBJ2-5, with TRBD2 matching over 12 bases. This CDR3 is built from 17 residues. Per germline, CDR1 MNHEY and CDR2 SMNVEV (reference sequence).

The chain combines TRBV4-1 with TRBJ2-1, with 11 bases lining up with TRBD2. The junction had 3 bases not matched to a gene; V was cut back by 5 bases and J by 3 bases. There are 15 residues in the CDR3. The germline gives CDR1 MGHRA, CDR2 YSYEKL. In DNA, the CDR3 is TGCGCCAGCAGCTTTAGCGGGGGGGACTACAATGAGCAGTTCTTC. It specifies CASSFSGGDYNEQFF.

This clone was counted at least ten times. This rearrangement joins TRBV4-2 to TRBJ1-2; TRBD1 agrees at 9 bases. The trim removed 0 bases at V and 4 bases at J, leaving 6 bases unmatched. The CDR3 has 16 residues. CDR1 LGHNA and CDR2 YNFKEQ come from the germline V gene. CDR3: CASSQEVVDRGYGYTF. The CDR3 nucleotides are TGTGCCAGCAGCCAAGAGGTAGTGGACAGGGGCTATGGCTACACCTTC.

This clone has a handful of counts. A much bigger clone sits one base away, suggesting this may be a read error. V and J are TRBV10-3 and TRBJ1-4; D unresolved. CDR3 length: 14 amino acids. V was pared by 8 bases and J by 3 bases, with 13 bases between. The germline gives CDR1 ENHRY, CDR2 SYGVKD. The CDR3: CAIVRGNANEKLFF. CDR3 DNA: TGTGCCATCGTCCGAGGAAACGCTAATGAAAAACTGTTTTTT.

Worth noting for this clone: A much larger clone differs from this one at a single base, so this may be a read error. The chain couples TRBV7-3 to TRBJ1-2; D is unresolved. Trimming left V 5 bases short and J 13 bases short, with 17 bases between. The CDR3 spans 12 residues. Germline loops: CDR1 SGHTA, CDR2 FQGTGA. CDR3 nucleotide sequence: TGTGCCAGCAGCCCGTTGGACGGACTGTTCACCTTC. Translation gives CASSPLDGLFTF.

This clone was found many times. This chain links TRBV4-1 with TRBJ2-2, with a tentative D call TRBD2 (5 bases). V lost 1 base and J 7 bases, leaving 16 bases between the germline ends. Germline loops: CDR1 MGHRA, CDR2 YSYEKL. The CDR3 runs to 16 residues. For the CDR3, the DNA is TGCGCCAGCAGCCAAGTCTCTAGCCCCCTTAGCGGGGAGCTGTTTTTT. Encoded protein: CASSQVSSPLSGELFF.

The sample holds a few counts of this clone. At one end, the junction sequence differs from germline, possibly due to a read error. The V and J genes are TRBV15 and TRBJ2-7; D could derive from TRBD1 or TRBD2 (6 bases each). The CDR3 is 14 residues long. Germline V gene sequence: CDR1 LNHNV, CDR2 YYDKDF (reference sequence). The CDR3 DNA follows: TGTGCCACCAGCAGAGTGGGGGGCAGGTACGAGCAGTGCTTC. Protein product: CATSRVGGRYEQCF. The full variable domain, with the rest looked up from reference TRBV15 and TRBJ2-7, is DAMVIQNPRYQVTQFGKPVTLSCSQTLNHNVMYWYQQKSSQAPKLLFHYYDKDFNNEADTPDNFQSRRPNTSFCFLDIRSPGLGDTAMYLCATSRVGGRYEQCFGPGTRLTVT.

With regard to this clone: Given a much more abundant clone one base away, this may be a read error. Other DNA sequences in the sample encode the same CDR3. The chain has TRBV12-3 or TRBV12-4 and TRBJ2-4, with D perhaps TRBD1 (5 bases). This CDR3 has 15 amino acids. V was clipped by 6 bases and J by 0 bases, with 12 bases between them. The CDR3 is CASRANDRAKNIQYF. CDR3 nucleotide sequence: TGTGCCAGCAGGGCGAACGACAGAGCCAAAAACATTCAGTACTTC.

There are many counts of this clone. This chain links TRBV5-6 with TRBJ1-3, with 8 bases lining up with TRBD1. Germline V gene sequence: CDR1 SGHDT, CDR2 YYEEEE. CDR3 length equals 17 residues. With V trimmed by 4 bases and J by 2 bases, 11 bases remained unmatched. This CDR3 reads CASSHWAGTGAGNTIYF. The CDR3 bases are TGTGCCAGCAGCCATTGGGCCGGGACAGGAGCTGGAAACACCATATATTTT.

A word on this clone: A much larger clonotype is one base distant, so this may be a read error. The chain is built from TRBV9 and TRBJ2-5, with D maybe TRBD2 (6 bases). Germline CDR1 SGDLS, CDR2 YYNGEE. The CDR3 sequence is 14 residues long. Trimming removed 4 bases from V and 5 bases from J, with 15 bases in between. The CDR3: CASSLAGGRETQYF. CDR3 nucleotides: TGTGCCAGCAGCTTAGCCGGGGGTCGGGAGACCCAGTACTTC.

A few counts support this clone. J is TRBJ2-7 and V is TRBV30, with a weak D call TRBD2 (5 bases). The length of the CDR3 is 15 residues. Per the germline V gene, CDR1 is GTSNPN and CDR2 is SVGIG (reference sequence). Trimming stripped 1 base from V and 3 bases from J, with 16 bases between. CDR3 sequence (DNA): TGTGCCTGGAGTGACCCCGGTCATGGGAGCTACGAGCAGTACTTC. Translating gives CAWSDPGHGSYEQYF.

This clone was seen a handful of times. One junction end does not reproduce the germline sequence, and a read error may be involved. The sample contains more than one DNA sequence encoding this CDR3. This chain connects TRBV19 to TRBJ2-7; no definite D call. This CDR3 has 14 residues. CDR1 is LNHDA and CDR2 is SQIVND in the germline V gene (reference sequence). The CDR3 coding sequence is TGTGCAAGTAGTATGCCAGAGCCCTCATACGAGCAGTACTTC. Translation: CASSMPEPSYEQYF.

This clone was counted between two and nine times. V is TRBV9 and J is TRBJ2-2; D is undetermined. V was trimmed by 4 bases and J by 5 bases, leaving 6 bases between them. Looked up from germline, CDR1 is SGDLS and CDR2 is YYNGEE. The CDR3 sequence is 12 residues long. This CDR3 is CASSRSTGELFF. Here the CDR3 DNA reads TGTGCCAGCAGCCGGAGTACCGGGGAGCTGTTTTTT.

In this sample, this clone turned up a few times. The genes are TRBV2 and TRBJ2-5; D is uncertain. Germline lookup yields CDR1 SNHLY and CDR2 FYNNEI. V gave up 4 bases and J gave up 5 bases, with 8 bases separating them. This CDR3 spans 12 amino acids. Written as DNA, the CDR3 is TGTGCCAGCAGTGGACCCACGGAGACCCAGTACTTC. Its protein product is CASSGPTETQYF. Full variable domain (remainder filled in from reference TRBV2 and TRBJ2-5): EPEVTQTPSHQVTQMGQEVILRCVPISNHLYFYWYRQILGQKVEFLVSFYNNEISEKSEIFDDQFSVERPDGSNFTLKIRSTKLEDSAMYFCASSGPTETQYFGPGTRLLVL.

This clone came up a few times. Because the CDR3 is missing its conserved closing phenylalanine or tryptophan, this is likely a read error. The chain joins TRBV28 to TRBJ2-7; 10 bases fit TRBD2. There are 16 residues in the CDR3. J was trimmed by 3 bases and V by 3 bases; bases with no gene match: 8. CDR1 MDHEN and CDR2 SYDVKM come from the germline V gene. This CDR3 reads CASSFGLADSYYEQYL. CDR3 sequence (DNA): TGTGCCAGCAGTTTCGGACTAGCGGATAGCTACTACGAGCAGTACTTA.

This clone was found many times. This sequence joins TRBV15 and TRBJ1-2; D is ambiguous. Per the germline V gene, CDR1 is LNHNV and CDR2 is YYDKDF (reference sequence). The CDR3 is 15 amino acids. Trimming removed 3 bases at V and 0 bases at J, with 11 bases between. The CDR3 is CATSRAYPPNYGYTF. CDR3 sequence (DNA): TGTGCCACCAGCAGGGCATACCCACCTAACTATGGCTACACCTTC.